The present entry profiles one T cell receptor (beta chain) with its context. The antigen remains unidentified. This entry belongs to a study of T cell responses to AZD1222 COVID-19 vaccine. Study findings and constraints: In a largely white British group with more females than males, clonal diversity was possibly underestimated.

Germline V gene data show CDR1 as MNHEY and CDR2 as SMNVEV (reference sequence). This CDR3 comprises 14 residues. Between the trimmed V and J ends, which lost 9 bases and 5 bases, there was a span of 19 bases. This table comes from immunoSEQ multiplex PCR, and its TCRdb copy is limited to in-frame clones, with some not included. This table has approximately 190,000 clones, approximately 91% appearing once. The input for sequencing was peripheral blood, taken on day 0 of AZD1222 vaccination. This TCR came from an adult in good health. The chain combines TRBV27 with TRBJ2-5; D is unresolved. This CDR3 reads CASKALLPAETQYF. The CDR3 nucleotides read TGTGCCAGTAAGGCCCTACTCCCCGCGGAGACCCAGTACTTC.